The 13 T cell receptor beta chains below were found in one sample sequenced in a study of cytomegalovirus exposure and HLA in healthy donors. The PCR made use of 60 Vbeta and 13 Jbeta primers. Method: immunoSEQ multiplex PCR; TCRdb's copy keeps in-frame clones and lacks some. The data show approximately 210,000 clones, about four fifths seen once. Material: PBMCs. All receptors derive from a woman aged 50 to 65 in good health and CMV-seronegative.

This chain connects TRBV28 to TRBJ2-3, with D possibly being TRBD2 (6 bases). This CDR3 has 14 residues. Trimming took 7 bases from V and 4 from J, leaving 15 bases between them. CDR1 and CDR2 from the germline V gene are MDHEN and SYDVKM. CDR3 DNA: TGTGCCAGCAAATTGCAGGAGCGGGCAGATACGCAGTATTTT. The encoded protein is CASKLQERADTQYF.

This clone occurred once. This chain connects TRBV5-1 to TRBJ2-1; TRBD1 matches at 11 bases. This CDR3 has 19 amino acids. V trimming: 4 bases; J trimming: 1 base; junction bases outside the gene matches: 13. Germline values: CDR1 SGHRS, CDR2 YFSETQ. The CDR3: CASSPRAGTGGHSYNEQFF. CDR3 sequence (DNA): TGCGCCAGCAGCCCAAGGGCCGGGACAGGGGGGCATTCCTACAATGAGCAGTTCTTC.

As regards this clone: Other DNA sequences in this sample translate to the same CDR3. The gene calls are TRBV7-2 and TRBJ2-1; 7 positions agree with TRBD2. Germline V gives CDR1 SGHTA, CDR2 FQGNSA. J was trimmed by 2 bases and V by 0 bases; bases with no gene match: 1. The CDR3 is 15 amino acids. This CDR3 is CASSLAGGTYNEQFF. The CDR3 bases are TGTGCCAGCAGCTTAGCGGGGGGGACCTACAATGAGCAGTTCTTC. The full variable domain, in which reference TRBV7-2 and TRBJ2-1 provide the parts outside the CDR3, is GAGVSQSPSNKVTEKGKDVELRCDPISGHTALYWYRQSLGQGLEFLIYFQGNSAPDKSGLPSDRFSAERTGGSVSTLTIQRTQQEDSAVYLCASSLAGGTYNEQFFGPGTRLTVL.

The CDR3 DNA reads as TGTGCCAGCAGCTTAAGAGTGGGACAGGATCAGCCCCAGCATTTT. This encodes CASSLRVGQDQPQHF. The chain links TRBV7-2 to TRBJ1-5; 8 bases map to TRBD1. CDR1 and CDR2 from the germline V gene are SGHTA and FQGNSA. The CDR3 spans 15 residues. Trimming removed 2 bases from V and 5 bases from J; junction bases left unmatched: 5.

This rearrangement joins TRBV5-4 to TRBJ1-2; weak D call: TRBD1 (5 bases). CDR1 is SGHNT and CDR2 is YYREEE in the germline V gene (reference sequence). V was shortened by 0 bases and J by 8 bases, with 8 bases between the two germline ends. This CDR3 spans 12 amino acids. CDR3: CASSLVGGGYTF. The CDR3 DNA reads as TGTGCCAGCAGCTTGGTCGGGGGGGGCTACACCTTC.

This chain links TRBV6-4 with TRBJ2-1; D possibly corresponds to TRBD2 (5 bases). The CDR3 is made up of 16 amino acids. Trimming stripped 0 bases from V and 0 bases from J, with 9 bases between. CDR1 is MRHNA and CDR2 is SNTAGT in the germline V gene. The CDR3 DNA is TGTGCCAGCAGTGACTCGTCTGGGAGCTCCTACAATGAGCAGTTCTTC. Its translation: CASSDSSGSSYNEQFF.

The chain carries TRBV6-6 and TRBJ2-1, with 12 bases that match TRBD2. The CDR3 sequence is 16 residues long. The J segment lost 8 bases and the V segment lost 0 bases, leaving 5 bases of the junction unmatched. Germline CDR1 reads MNHNY; CDR2 reads SVGAGI (reference sequence). The CDR3 protein is CASSYSTSGRMYEQFF. The CDR3 nucleotides read TGTGCCAGCAGTTACTCTACTAGCGGGAGGATGTATGAGCAGTTCTTC.

The V gene is TRBV12-5, the J gene TRBJ2-2; 9 nucleotides match TRBD2. The trim removed 7 bases at V and 5 bases at J, leaving 11 bases unmatched. Germline V gene data show CDR1 as LGHNT and CDR2 as FRNRAP. The length of the CDR3 is 16 residues. CDR3 sequence (DNA): TGTGCTAGTGCCCCGGGCGGGAGGGCCAGTACCGGGGAGCTGTTTTTT. Its protein product is CASAPGGRASTGELFF. The whole variable domain, remainder taken from reference TRBV12-5 and TRBJ2-2, is DARVTQTPRHKVTEMGQEVTMRCQPILGHNTVFWYRQTMMQGLELLAYFRNRAPLDDSGMPKDRFSAEMPDATLATLKIQPSEPRDSAVYFCASAPGGRASTGELFFGEGSRLTVL.

J is TRBJ1-1 and V is TRBV7-9; D remains unclear. The CDR3 is made up of 12 amino acids. Germline CDR1 reads SEHNR; CDR2 reads FQNEAQ (reference sequence). V was pared by 1 base and J by 9 bases, with 9 bases between. The CDR3 protein is CASSLERSKAFF. For the CDR3, the DNA is TGTGCCAGCAGCTTAGAACGGTCAAAAGCTTTCTTT.

The chain recombines TRBV9 with TRBJ2-2; D remains unclear. Germline CDR1 reads SGDLS; CDR2 reads YYNGEE. V was shortened by 0 bases and J by 10 bases, with 10 bases between the two germline ends. This CDR3 has 13 amino acids. This CDR3 is CASSVGHKPELFF. CDR3 bases: TGTGCCAGCAGCGTAGGGCATAAACCGGAGCTGTTTTTT.

The chain uses TRBV5-6 and TRBJ2-5; 7 bases agree with TRBD2. Near its end, the DNA agrees better with TRBJ2-7, so the J call may be wrong. There are 14 residues in the CDR3. Germline lookup yields CDR1 SGHDT and CDR2 YYEEEE. The CDR3 DNA is TGTGCCAGCAGCTTGCCCGGGACTAACTACGAGCAGTACTTC. This codes for CASSLPGTNYEQYF.

This sequence joins TRBV29-1 and TRBJ1-1; the match to TRBD1 covers 10 bases. The germline gives CDR1 SQVTM, CDR2 ANQGSEA. CDR3 length equals 13 residues. The V gene end was trimmed by 6 bases and the J gene end by 4 bases; junction bases not matched to a gene: 5. The CDR3 DNA reads TGCAGCGTCCACCGGGACAGGGGCACTGAAGCTTTCTTT. It encodes CSVHRDRGTEAFF.

The chain joins TRBV5-4 to TRBJ2-1; TRBD2 is a possible D gene (6 bases). V lost 4 bases to trimming and J lost 6 bases, with 17 bases between them. CDR1 is SGHNT and CDR2 is YYREEE in the germline V gene (reference sequence). The CDR3 length is 15 residues. The DNA for the CDR3 is TGTGCCAGCAGCAAGACGGGGGACCCATTCAATGAGCAGTTCTTC. This codes for CASSKTGDPFNEQFF.